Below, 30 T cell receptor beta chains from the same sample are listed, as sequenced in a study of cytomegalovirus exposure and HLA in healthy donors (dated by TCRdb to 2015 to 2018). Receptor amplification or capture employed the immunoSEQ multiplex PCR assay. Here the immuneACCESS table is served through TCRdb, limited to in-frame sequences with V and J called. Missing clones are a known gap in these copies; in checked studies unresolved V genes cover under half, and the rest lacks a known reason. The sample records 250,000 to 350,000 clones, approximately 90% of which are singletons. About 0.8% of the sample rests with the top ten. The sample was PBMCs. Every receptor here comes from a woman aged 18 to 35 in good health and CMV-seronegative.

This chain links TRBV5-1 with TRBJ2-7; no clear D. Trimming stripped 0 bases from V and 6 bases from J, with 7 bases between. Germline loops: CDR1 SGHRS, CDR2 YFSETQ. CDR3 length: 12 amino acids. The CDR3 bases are TGCGCCAGCAGCTTGGTTGGTAGCGAGCAGTACTTC. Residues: CASSLVGSEQYF.

Here the CDR3 DNA reads TGTGCCAGCAGCACTTATCTTAGCGGGATTCACACCGGGGAGCTGTTTTTT. Translation gives CASSTYLSGIHTGELFF. The chain recombines TRBV14 with TRBJ2-2, with 8 positions matching TRBD2. This CDR3 spans 17 amino acids. Germline CDR1 and CDR2: SGHDN and FVKESK. V was pared by 5 bases and J by 3 bases, with 11 bases of the junction left unmatched.

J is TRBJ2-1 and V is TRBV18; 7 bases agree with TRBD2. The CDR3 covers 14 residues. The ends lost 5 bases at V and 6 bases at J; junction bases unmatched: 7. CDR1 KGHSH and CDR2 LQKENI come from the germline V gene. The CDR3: CASSSVSGGNEQFF. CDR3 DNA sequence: TGTGCCAGCTCAAGTGTGTCGGGGGGCAATGAGCAGTTCTTC. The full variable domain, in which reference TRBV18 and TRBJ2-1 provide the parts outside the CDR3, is NAGVMQNPRHLVRRRGQEARLRCSPMKGHSHVYWYRQLPEEGLKFMVYLQKENIIDESGMPKERFSAEFPKEGPSILRIQQVVRGDSAAYFCASSSVSGGNEQFFGPGTRLTVL.

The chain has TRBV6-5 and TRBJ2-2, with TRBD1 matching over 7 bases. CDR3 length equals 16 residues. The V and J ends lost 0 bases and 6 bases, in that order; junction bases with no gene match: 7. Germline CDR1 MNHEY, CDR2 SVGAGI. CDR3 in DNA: TGTGCCAGCAGTTACTCTACAGGGGTAGGGGCCGGGGAGCTGTTTTTT. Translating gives CASSYSTGVGAGELFF.

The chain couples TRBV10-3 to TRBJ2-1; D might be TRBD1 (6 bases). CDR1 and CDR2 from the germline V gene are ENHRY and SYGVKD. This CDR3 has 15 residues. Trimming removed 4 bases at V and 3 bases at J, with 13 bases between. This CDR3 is CAISVPGHGYNEQFF. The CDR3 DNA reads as TGTGCCATCAGTGTACCGGGACACGGCTACAATGAGCAGTTCTTC.

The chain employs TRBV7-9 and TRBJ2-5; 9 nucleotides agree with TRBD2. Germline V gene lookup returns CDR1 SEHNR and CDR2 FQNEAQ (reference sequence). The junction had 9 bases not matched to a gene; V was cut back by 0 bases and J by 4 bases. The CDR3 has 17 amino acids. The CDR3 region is CASSLAAASGMGETQYF. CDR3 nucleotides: TGTGCCAGCAGCTTAGCGGCGGCTAGCGGGATGGGAGAGACCCAGTACTTC.

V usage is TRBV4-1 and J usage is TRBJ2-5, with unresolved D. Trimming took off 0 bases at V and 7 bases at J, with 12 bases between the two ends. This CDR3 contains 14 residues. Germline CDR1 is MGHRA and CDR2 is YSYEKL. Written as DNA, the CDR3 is TGCGCCAGCAGCCAAGAGGTCGGTAGTGCGACCCAGTACTTC. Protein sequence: CASSQEVGSATQYF.

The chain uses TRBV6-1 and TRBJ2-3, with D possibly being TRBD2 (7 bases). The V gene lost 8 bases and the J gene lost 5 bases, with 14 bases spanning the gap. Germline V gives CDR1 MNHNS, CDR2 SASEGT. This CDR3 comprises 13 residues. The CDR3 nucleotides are TGTGCCAGCGGGGGGGCCGAAAAAGATACGCAGTATTTT. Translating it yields CASGGAEKDTQYF.

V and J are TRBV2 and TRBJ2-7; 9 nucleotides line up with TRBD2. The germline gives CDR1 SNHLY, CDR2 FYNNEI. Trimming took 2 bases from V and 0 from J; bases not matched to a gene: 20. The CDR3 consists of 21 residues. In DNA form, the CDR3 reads TGTGCCAGCAGTGAATATGTCGAAGTTGGGTTAGCGGGGGCGACCTCCTACGAGCAGTACTTC. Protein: CASSEYVEVGLAGATSYEQYF.

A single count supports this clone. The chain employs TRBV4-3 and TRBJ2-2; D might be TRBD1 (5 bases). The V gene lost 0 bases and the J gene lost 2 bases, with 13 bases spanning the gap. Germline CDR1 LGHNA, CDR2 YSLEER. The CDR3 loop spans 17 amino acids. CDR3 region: CASSQDWTHLNTGELFF. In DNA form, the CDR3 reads TGCGCCAGCAGCCAAGATTGGACACACCTTAACACCGGGGAGCTGTTTTTT.

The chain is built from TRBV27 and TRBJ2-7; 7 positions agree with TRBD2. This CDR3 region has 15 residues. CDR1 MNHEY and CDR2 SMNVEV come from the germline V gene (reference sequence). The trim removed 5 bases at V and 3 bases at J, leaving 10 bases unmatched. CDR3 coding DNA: TGTGCCAGCAGTACCGGACTAGGTTTCCTCTACGAGCAGTACTTC. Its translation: CASSTGLGFLYEQYF.

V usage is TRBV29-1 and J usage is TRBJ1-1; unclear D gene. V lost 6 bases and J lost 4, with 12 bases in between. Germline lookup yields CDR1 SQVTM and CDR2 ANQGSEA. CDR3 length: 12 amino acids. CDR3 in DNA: TGCAGCGTGCGATGGGGAGGCACTGAAGCTTTCTTT. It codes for CSVRWGGTEAFF.

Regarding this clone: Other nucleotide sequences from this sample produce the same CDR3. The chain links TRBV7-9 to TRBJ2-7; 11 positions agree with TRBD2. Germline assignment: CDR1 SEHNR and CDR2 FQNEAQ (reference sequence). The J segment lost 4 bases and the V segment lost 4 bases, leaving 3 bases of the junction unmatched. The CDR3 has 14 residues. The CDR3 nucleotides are TGTGCCAGCAGCTCGAGGACTAGCGGGTACGAGCAGTACTTC. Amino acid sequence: CASSSRTSGYEQYF.

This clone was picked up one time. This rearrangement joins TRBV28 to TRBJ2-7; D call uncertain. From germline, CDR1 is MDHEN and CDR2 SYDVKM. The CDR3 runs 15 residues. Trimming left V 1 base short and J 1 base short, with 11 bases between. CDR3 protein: CASSLLRGQSYEQYF. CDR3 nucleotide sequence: TGTGCCAGCAGTTTATTACGAGGCCAATCCTACGAGCAGTACTTC. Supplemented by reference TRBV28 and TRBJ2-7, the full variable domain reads DVKVTQSSRYLVKRTGEKVFLECVQDMDHENMFWYRQDPGLGLRLIYFSYDVKMKEKGDIPEGYSVSREKKERFSLILESASTNQTSMYLCASSLLRGQSYEQYFGPGTRLTVT.

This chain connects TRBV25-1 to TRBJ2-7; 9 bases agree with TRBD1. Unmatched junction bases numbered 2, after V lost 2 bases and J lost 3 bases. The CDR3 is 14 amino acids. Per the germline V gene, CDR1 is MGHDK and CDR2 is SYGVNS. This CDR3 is CASSEPGQGYEQYF. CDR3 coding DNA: TGTGCCAGCAGTGAACCGGGACAGGGCTACGAGCAGTACTTC.

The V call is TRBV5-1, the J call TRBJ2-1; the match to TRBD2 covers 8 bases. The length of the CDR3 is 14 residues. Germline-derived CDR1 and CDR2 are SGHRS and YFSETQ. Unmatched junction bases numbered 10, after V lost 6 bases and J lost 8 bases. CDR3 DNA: TGCGCCAGCACCACCGGGACTAGGGGGGATGAGCAGTTCTTC. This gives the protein CASTTGTRGDEQFF.

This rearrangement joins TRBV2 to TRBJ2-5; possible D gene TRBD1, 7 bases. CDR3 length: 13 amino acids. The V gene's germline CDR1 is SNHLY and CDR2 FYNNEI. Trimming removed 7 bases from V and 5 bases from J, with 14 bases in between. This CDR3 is CASKEGAGETQYF. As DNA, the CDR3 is TGTGCCAGCAAGGAGGGGGCTGGGGAGACCCAGTACTTC.

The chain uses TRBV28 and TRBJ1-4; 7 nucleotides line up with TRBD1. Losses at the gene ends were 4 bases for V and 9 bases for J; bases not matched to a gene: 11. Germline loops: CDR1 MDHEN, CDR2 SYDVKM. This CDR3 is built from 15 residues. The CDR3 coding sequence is TGTGCCAGCAGTTCGCCAGGGGGGCACGTACAAAAACTGTTTTTT. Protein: CASSSPGGHVQKLFF.

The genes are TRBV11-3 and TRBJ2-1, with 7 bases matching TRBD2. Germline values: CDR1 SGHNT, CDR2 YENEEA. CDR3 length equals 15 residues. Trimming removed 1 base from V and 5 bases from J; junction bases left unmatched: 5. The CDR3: CASSLGAGVDNEQFF. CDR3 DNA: TGTGCCAGCAGCTTAGGGGCGGGAGTGGACAATGAGCAGTTCTTC.

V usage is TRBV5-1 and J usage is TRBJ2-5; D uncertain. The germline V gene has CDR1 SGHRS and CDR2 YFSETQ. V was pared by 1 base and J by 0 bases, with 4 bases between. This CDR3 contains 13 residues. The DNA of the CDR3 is TGCGCCAGCAGCTTGTCTAACCAAGAGACCCAGTACTTC. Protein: CASSLSNQETQYF. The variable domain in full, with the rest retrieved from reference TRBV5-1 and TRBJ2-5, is KAGVTQTPRYLIKTRGQQVTLSCSPISGHRSVSWYQQTPGQGLQFLFEYFSETQRNKGNFPGRFSGRQFSNSRSEMNVSTLELGDSALYLCASSLSNQETQYFGPGTRLLVL.

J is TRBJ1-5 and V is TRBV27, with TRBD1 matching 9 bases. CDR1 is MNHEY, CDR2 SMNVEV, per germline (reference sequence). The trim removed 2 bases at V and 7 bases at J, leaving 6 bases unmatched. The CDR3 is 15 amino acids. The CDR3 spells CASSLTGQGGQPQHF. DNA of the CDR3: TGTGCCAGCAGTTTAACGGGACAGGGAGGACAGCCCCAGCATTTT.

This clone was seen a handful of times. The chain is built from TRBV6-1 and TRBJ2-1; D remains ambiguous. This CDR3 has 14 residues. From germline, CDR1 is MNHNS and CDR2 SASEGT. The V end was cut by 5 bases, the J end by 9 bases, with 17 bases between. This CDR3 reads CASSIMASGGEQFF. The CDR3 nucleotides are TGTGCCAGCAGTATCATGGCCTCCGGCGGTGAGCAGTTCTTC.

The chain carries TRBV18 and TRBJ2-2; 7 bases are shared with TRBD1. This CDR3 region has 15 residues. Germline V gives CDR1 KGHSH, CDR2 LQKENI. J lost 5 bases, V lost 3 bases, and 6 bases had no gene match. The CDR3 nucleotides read TGTGCCAGCTCACCCCGACAGGGAGTAACCGGGGAGCTGTTTTTT. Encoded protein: CASSPRQGVTGELFF. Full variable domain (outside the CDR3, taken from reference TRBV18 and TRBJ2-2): NAGVMQNPRHLVRRRGQEARLRCSPMKGHSHVYWYRQLPEEGLKFMVYLQKENIIDESGMPKERFSAEFPKEGPSILRIQQVVRGDSAAYFCASSPRQGVTGELFFGEGSRLTVL.

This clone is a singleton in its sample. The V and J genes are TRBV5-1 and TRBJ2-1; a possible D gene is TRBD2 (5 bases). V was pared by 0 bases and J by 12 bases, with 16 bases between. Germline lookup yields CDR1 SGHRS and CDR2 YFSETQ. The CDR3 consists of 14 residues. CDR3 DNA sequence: TGCGCCAGCAGCTTGGAGGTCACGGGGTTGGTGCAGTTCTTC. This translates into CASSLEVTGLVQFF.

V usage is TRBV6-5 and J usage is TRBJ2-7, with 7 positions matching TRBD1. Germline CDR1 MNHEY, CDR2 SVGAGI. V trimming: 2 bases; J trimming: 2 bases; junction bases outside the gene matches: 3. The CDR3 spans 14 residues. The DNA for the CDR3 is TGTGCCAGCAGTTACGGGACAGCCGCCTACGAGCAGTACTTC. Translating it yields CASSYGTAAYEQYF.

The CDR3 nucleotides read TGTGCCAGCAGCGTAGAAGTGTTCGGGTCTGGCGGGGAGCTGTTTTTT. Protein: CASSVEVFGSGGELFF. This rearrangement joins TRBV9 to TRBJ2-2; D gene ambiguous. V was trimmed by 0 bases and J by 7 bases, leaving 16 bases between them. This CDR3 region has 16 residues. Germline V CDR1 and CDR2: SGDLS, YYNGEE. The complete variable domain, with remaining parts taken from reference TRBV9 and TRBJ2-2, reads DSGVTQTPKHLITATGQRVTLRCSPRSGDLSVYWYQQSLDQGLQFLIQYYNGEERAKGNILERFSAQQFPDLHSELNLSSLELGDSALYFCASSVEVFGSGGELFFGEGSRLTVL.

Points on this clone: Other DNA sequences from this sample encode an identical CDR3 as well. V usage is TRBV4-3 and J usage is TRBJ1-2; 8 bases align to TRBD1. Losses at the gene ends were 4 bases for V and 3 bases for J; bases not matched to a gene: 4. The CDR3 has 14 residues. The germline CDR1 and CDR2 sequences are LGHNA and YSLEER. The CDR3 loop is CASSRDRGDYGYTF. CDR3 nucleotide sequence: TGCGCCAGCAGCCGAGACAGGGGAGACTATGGCTACACCTTC.

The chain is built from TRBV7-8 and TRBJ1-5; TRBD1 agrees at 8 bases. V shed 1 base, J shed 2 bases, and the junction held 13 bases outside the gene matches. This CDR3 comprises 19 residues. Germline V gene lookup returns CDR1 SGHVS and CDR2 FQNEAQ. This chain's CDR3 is CASSLVDRGRGLGNQPQHF. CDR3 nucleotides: TGTGCCAGCAGCTTAGTAGACAGGGGAAGAGGACTGGGCAATCAGCCCCAGCATTTT.

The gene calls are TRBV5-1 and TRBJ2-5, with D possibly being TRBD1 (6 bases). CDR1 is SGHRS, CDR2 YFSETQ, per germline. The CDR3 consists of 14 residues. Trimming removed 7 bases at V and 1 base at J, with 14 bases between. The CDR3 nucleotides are TGCGCCAGCTCCCCGGACAGCACCCAAGAGACCCAGTACTTC. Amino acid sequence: CASSPDSTQETQYF.

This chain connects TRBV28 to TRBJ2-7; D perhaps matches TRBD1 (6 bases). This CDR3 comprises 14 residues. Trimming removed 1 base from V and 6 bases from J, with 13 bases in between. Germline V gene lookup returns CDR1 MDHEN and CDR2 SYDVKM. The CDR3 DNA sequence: TGTGCCAGCAGTTTATCGACAGGATGGGGCGAGCAGTACTTC. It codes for CASSLSTGWGEQYF. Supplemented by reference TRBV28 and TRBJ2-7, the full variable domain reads DVKVTQSSRYLVKRTGEKVFLECVQDMDHENMFWYRQDPGLGLRLIYFSYDVKMKEKGDIPEGYSVSREKKERFSLILESASTNQTSMYLCASSLSTGWGEQYFGPGTRLTVT.